The sequence of this TCR beta chain was determined in a study of tissue T cells after allogeneic stem cell transplantation. Looked up from germline, CDR1 is NNHNN and CDR2 is SYGAGS (reference sequence). There are 13 residues in the CDR3. Trimming took 5 bases from V and 4 from J, leaving 7 bases between them. Regarding this clone: The germline and genes are mouse ones. Read coverage stops 1 residue before the CDR3 terminus; the germline J gene supplies the remainder.

As for time point: mouse harvest day 7 after allogeneic transplant. Mouse grafts combined 10^7 T-cell-depleted bone marrow cells with 10^6 splenic CD5+ T cells. TCRdb keeps only in-frame clones here, not all; method: immunoSEQ multiplex PCR. The profile shows over 7,000 clones, roughly 41% of them singletons. The V and J genes are TRBV13-2 and TRBJ1-6, with D possibly matching TRBD1 (5 bases). TRBJ1-6 is marked as an open reading frame, function uncertain. The material sequenced was gut tissue. The sequence was collected from a female BALB/c mouse given C57BL/6 T cells with graft-versus-host disease after an allogeneic hematopoietic cell transplant. CDR3: CASGGGYNSPLYF. The sequenced part of the CDR3 DNA is TGTGCCAGCGGGGGGGGATATAATTCGCCCCTCTAC.